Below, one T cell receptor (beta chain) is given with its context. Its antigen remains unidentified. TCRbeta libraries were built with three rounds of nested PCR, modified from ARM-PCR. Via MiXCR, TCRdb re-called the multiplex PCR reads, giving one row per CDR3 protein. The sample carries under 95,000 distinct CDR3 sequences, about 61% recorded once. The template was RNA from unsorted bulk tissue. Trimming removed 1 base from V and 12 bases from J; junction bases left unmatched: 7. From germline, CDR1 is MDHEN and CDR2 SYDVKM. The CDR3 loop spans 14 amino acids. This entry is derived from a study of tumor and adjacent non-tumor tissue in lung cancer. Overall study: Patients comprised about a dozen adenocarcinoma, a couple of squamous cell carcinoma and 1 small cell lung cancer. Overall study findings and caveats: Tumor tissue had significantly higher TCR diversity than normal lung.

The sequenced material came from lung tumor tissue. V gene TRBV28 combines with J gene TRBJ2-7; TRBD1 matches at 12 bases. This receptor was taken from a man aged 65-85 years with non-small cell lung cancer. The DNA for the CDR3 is TGTGCCAGCAGTTTATTGGGACAGGGGGCGATTCCGTACTTC. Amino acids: CASSLLGQGAIPYF.